The next 4 T cell receptor beta chains were all read from a single sample in a study of PD-L1 blockade in urothelial cancer. Measured with immunoSEQ multiplex PCR; TCRdb has only the in-frame clones, and not every one. The profile shows roughly 24,000 clones, 75% to 90% of them singletons. The sequences come from PBMCs, collected around atezolizumab (anti-PD-L1) treatment. The origin of the receptors is a man aged 55 to 70 with urothelial cancer.

The chain has TRBV6-5 and TRBJ1-5; TRBD1 is a possible D gene (6 bases). This CDR3 is built from 13 residues. The V end was cut by 10 bases, the J end by 3 bases, with 13 bases between. The germline V gene has CDR1 MNHEY and CDR2 SVGAGI. The CDR3 reads CATQRTDNQPQHF. CDR3 sequence (DNA): TGTGCCACCCAAAGGACAGACAATCAGCCCCAGCATTTT.

This sequence joins TRBV7-2 and TRBJ2-5; D is undetermined. Trimming took 6 bases from V and 4 from J, leaving 9 bases between them. Per the germline V gene, CDR1 is SGHTA and CDR2 is FQGNSA. This CDR3 has 12 amino acids. The CDR3 here is CASRRFGETQYF. The CDR3 coding sequence is TGTGCCAGCAGGCGGTTCGGAGAGACCCAGTACTTC.

This sequence joins TRBV30 and TRBJ2-3, with D perhaps matching TRBD2 (7 bases). Germline V gene data show CDR1 as GTSNPN and CDR2 as SVGIG (reference sequence). Trimming cost V 0 bases and J 4 bases, with 11 bases left between them. The CDR3 covers 14 residues. The DNA of the CDR3 is TGTGCCTGGAGTGTAGGGGGGGGCTCAGATACGCAGTATTTT. It encodes CAWSVGGGSDTQYF.

The chain links TRBV2 to TRBJ1-5, with TRBD1 identical over 7 bases. The germline CDR1 and CDR2 sequences are SNHLY and FYNNEI. The ends lost 2 bases at V and 7 bases at J; junction bases unmatched: 5. This CDR3 spans 14 amino acids. In DNA form, the CDR3 reads TGTGCCAGCAGTGAATACAGGGGTGTCCAGCCCCAGCATTTT. Translating gives CASSEYRGVQPQHF.